This T cell receptor beta chain appears in the sequencing data of a study of CD4 and CD8 cells across lung adenocarcinoma regions listed by TCRdb under 2018. Regarding the study in general: Intratumor heterogeneity of the T cell receptor repertoire was examined by comparing tumor centers with tumor margins.

V is clipped by 4 bases and J by 8 bases, and the sequence between their germline boundaries is 7 bases long. From the germline V gene, CDR1 is MNHNS and CDR2 is SASEGT. The CDR3 goes from the cysteine to the phenylalanine over 11 residues. The only DNA kept is the CDR3, 33 bases in frame from the first base. To prepare the library, PCR was applied. The reads were generated on a HiSeq X Ten. TCRdb reanalyzed the raw reads on its own, using fastp at Q25 for trimming and MiXCR for clone calling, and kept in-frame beta chains. Every entry covers one CDR3 protein and lists the most common genes and DNA from its rows. The table for this sample lists approximately 12,000 distinct CDR3 sequences; under 55% of them were counted only once. The ten largest clones take up roughly 27% of the sample. Donors were patients with localized lung adenocarcinoma, a subtype of non-small cell lung cancer. Samples were obtained from the margins of localized lung adenocarcinomas. For TCR repertoire analysis, CD8+ T cells from tumor tissue were profiled separately from CD4+ T cells.

This clonotype was seen many times. Which antigen it targets is not known. There are no base qualities to consult, and no much larger clone falls within one base. The source of this sequence is a female donor with lung adenocarcinoma. The CD4 and CD8 labels of this study may be unreliable. Sample: CD8+ T cells from the margin of a lung tumor. The cell subset or site label for this specimen denotes: tumor margin region. The rearrangement joined TRBV6-1 to TRBJ2-3; too little of a D gene remains to name it. The sequenced DNA: TGTGCCAGCAGTGCCATGAGTACGCAGTATTTT. The resulting protein is CASSAMSTQYF.